This TCR beta chain was observed in a study of OX40 agonist ivuxolimab in advanced cancers. J lost 0 bases, V lost 6 bases, and 1 base had no gene match. This CDR3 has 15 amino acids. Germline V gene sequence: CDR1 SGHTA, CDR2 FQGNSA. TCRdb's copy holds only in-frame clones and misses some; the assay was immunoSEQ multiplex PCR. Found here are about 42,000 clones, approximately 86% of them singletons; the top ten hold about 12%. On cycle 4 day 1 and cycle 7 day 1, as well as at baseline, blood was sampled. Study results and caveats: Still undetermined is the antigen specificity of the expanded peripheral T cells.

On this clone itself: What it binds is unknown.

The source was CD4+ or CD8+ T cells sorted from blood, collected in a trial of the OX40 agonist ivuxolimab. The rearrangement uses TRBV7-2 and TRBJ2-1; 11 bases match TRBD2. This receptor was obtained from an adult with an advanced solid tumor such as melanoma, head and neck, liver or kidney cancer. CDR3 sequence reads: CASSTSGSSYNEQFF. The CDR3 nucleotides are TGTGCCAGCAGTACTAGCGGGAGCTCCTACAATGAGCAGTTCTTC.